The T cell receptor (beta chain) described here comes from a study of blood T cell repertoires in COVID-19. About the research overall: Samples representing acute and convalescent COVID-19 were sourced from the United States, Italy and Spain. T cells, B-cell-depleted T cells, or PBMCs provided the cDNA or gDNA that served as material.

In this sample, this clone turned up once. The CDR3 extends over 14 amino acids. The germline V and J ends were trimmed by 7 bases and 2 bases, with 14 bases remaining between them. CDR1 LNHDA and CDR2 SQIVND come from the germline V gene (reference sequence). In the source study's methods: Estimates of nucleated cell counts were drawn from the amplification of reference gene primers. The method was immunoSEQ multiplex PCR; TCRdb's version includes in-frame clones alone and lacks a portion of them. The DNA was the basis for D and trimming; V, J and clone size are from that table. The data contain 110,000 to 150,000 clones, 84% of them singletons.

This chain uses TRBV19 with TRBJ2-5, with D perhaps TRBD1 (7 bases). The source material was peripheral blood. The receptor was derived from a man in his sixties with active or convalescent COVID-19. The CDR3 nucleotides are TGTGCCAGTACCGCGGGACAGAATCAAGAGACCCAGTACTTC. Translated, it gives CASTAGQNQETQYF.